This passage covers 22 T cell receptor beta chains from one sample sequenced in a study of T cell changes during pregnancy in multiple sclerosis. The assay was immunoSEQ multiplex PCR, and TCRdb's table has in-frame clones only and misses some. This sample has 69,000 or so clones, with roughly 92% found just once. The specimen comprised peripheral blood, sampled in the third trimester of pregnancy. Receptors originate from a female donor in good health, enrolled as a control in a pregnancy study.

This clone was found a few times. This rearrangement joins TRBV14 to TRBJ1-4; TRBD1 is a possible D gene (6 bases). The CDR3 is 16 residues long. The V gene's germline CDR1 is SGHDN and CDR2 FVKESK. V was pared by 1 base and J by 7 bases, with 16 bases between. The CDR3 nucleotides read TGTGCCAGCAGCCAAGTTCGGGGGGGCGCAGGTGAAAAACTGTTTTTT. It yields the protein CASSQVRGGAGEKLFF.

The V and J genes are TRBV9 and TRBJ1-2; D is possibly TRBD1 (6 bases). The CDR3 has 14 amino acids. Germline-derived CDR1 and CDR2 are SGDLS and YYNGEE. V was cut by 3 bases and J by 2 bases, with 11 bases left in between. Here the CDR3 DNA reads TGTGCCAGCAGCGGGGGGGGCGTCAACTATGGCTACACCTTC. Translated, it gives CASSGGGVNYGYTF.

V is TRBV19 and J is TRBJ2-7; D perhaps matches TRBD1 (6 bases). The CDR3 spans 14 residues. Per the germline V gene, CDR1 is LNHDA and CDR2 is SQIVND (reference sequence). V lost 3 bases and J 2 bases, leaving 11 bases between the germline ends. CDR3 coding DNA: TGTGCCAGTAGTATGTCAGGGGATGCCTACGAGCAGTACTTC. It translates to CASSMSGDAYEQYF.

V and J are TRBV28 and TRBJ1-1, with 9 bases fitting TRBD1. The trim removed 3 bases at V and 4 bases at J, leaving 9 bases unmatched. This CDR3 is built from 16 residues. CDR1 is MDHEN, CDR2 SYDVKM, per germline. The CDR3 region is CASSFGTGFGATEAFF. The CDR3 DNA is TGTGCCAGCAGTTTTGGGACAGGGTTTGGGGCCACTGAAGCTTTCTTT.

This sequence joins TRBV28 and TRBJ2-7, with 10 positions matching TRBD2. This CDR3 comprises 15 residues. V lost 5 bases to trimming and J lost 4 bases; unmatched junction nucleotides: 8. Germline CDR1 is MDHEN and CDR2 is SYDVKM. CDR3 loop: CASSMLAGAKYEQYF. In DNA, the CDR3 is TGTGCCAGCAGTATGCTAGCGGGAGCGAAGTACGAGCAGTACTTC.

The chain combines TRBV25-1 with TRBJ2-2, with a weak D call TRBD1 (5 bases). V lost 2 bases to trimming and J lost 5 bases, with 9 bases between them. This CDR3 has 14 amino acids. The germline gives CDR1 MGHDK, CDR2 SYGVNS. CDR3 loop: CASSERGSTGELFF. The CDR3, as DNA: TGTGCCAGCAGTGAAAGGGGTAGTACCGGGGAGCTGTTTTTT. Complete variable domain (other parts from reference TRBV25-1 and TRBJ2-2): EADIYQTPRYLVIGTGKKITLECSQTMGHDKMYWYQQDPGMELHLIHYSYGVNSTEKGDLSSESTVSRIRTEHFPLTLESARPSHTSQYLCASSERGSTGELFFGEGSRLTVL.

This rearrangement joins TRBV5-6 to TRBJ2-3; 7 bases are shared with TRBD2. The germline gives CDR1 SGHDT, CDR2 YYEEEE. The CDR3 is made up of 16 amino acids. Trimming at V came to 2 bases and at J to 2 bases, leaving 8 bases not matched to a gene. The CDR3 nucleotides are TGTGCCAGCAGCTTTCGAGCGGGGTTATACACAGATACGCAGTATTTT. Protein sequence: CASSFRAGLYTDTQYF.

V usage is TRBV27 and J usage is TRBJ2-1, with D perhaps TRBD2 (6 bases). V lost 5 bases and J lost 10, with 18 bases in between. Germline V gene sequence: CDR1 MNHEY, CDR2 SMNVEV (reference sequence). This CDR3 is built from 14 residues. In DNA form, the CDR3 reads TGTGCCAGCAGTCCCTGGGACTCCGGAGCCGAGCAGTTCTTC. Translating gives CASSPWDSGAEQFF.

The table lists this clone with a count of one. V gene TRBV7-8 combines with J gene TRBJ1-1; D gene ambiguous. The V gene's germline CDR1 is SGHVS and CDR2 FQNEAQ. The ends were cut back, 5 bases at V and 0 bases at J, with 7 bases in the middle. The CDR3 length is 13 residues. The CDR3: CASSKGVNTEAFF. The DNA for the CDR3 is TGTGCCAGCAGCAAAGGAGTGAACACTGAAGCTTTCTTT.

The chain employs TRBV12-5 and TRBJ2-7; no definite D call. V dropped 2 bases and J dropped 3 bases, with 8 bases sitting between them. The germline gives CDR1 LGHNT, CDR2 FRNRAP. The CDR3 loop spans 13 amino acids. The chain's CDR3 is CASGLPKLYEQYF. The CDR3 DNA follows: TGTGCTAGTGGTTTGCCCAAACTCTACGAGCAGTACTTC.

The chain joins TRBV6-5 to TRBJ2-1; D is perhaps TRBD2 (5 bases). CDR3 length: 14 amino acids. Trimming removed 2 bases at V and 5 bases at J, with 10 bases between. CDR1 and CDR2 from the germline V gene are MNHEY and SVGAGI. The CDR3 DNA reads TGTGCCAGCAGTTACACCGGAGGCAACAATGAGCAGTTCTTC. Residues: CASSYTGGNNEQFF.

V gene TRBV4-2 combines with J gene TRBJ2-1; 13 bases line up with TRBD2. This CDR3 has 18 amino acids. Germline loops: CDR1 LGHNA, CDR2 YNFKEQ. Trimming took 3 bases from V and 6 from J; bases not matched to a gene: 11. The CDR3: CASSQRTSGSLGLNEQFF. The CDR3 bases are TGTGCCAGCAGCCAGCGGACTAGCGGGAGTTTGGGGCTCAATGAGCAGTTCTTC.

To note about this clone: At one of its ends the junction is not consistent with the germline gene, which may arise from a read error. V usage is TRBV7-7 and J usage is TRBJ2-3, with 7 bases aligning to TRBD2. The CDR3 runs to 15 residues. The V gene's germline CDR1 is SSHAT and CDR2 FNYEAQ (reference sequence). The CDR3: CASSPLATSTDTQYF. As DNA, the CDR3 is TGTGCTAGCAGCCCACTAGCGACTAGCACAGATACGCAGTATTTT.

The J gene is TRBJ2-5, the V gene TRBV7-9, with D tentatively TRBD1 (6 bases). CDR1 is SEHNR and CDR2 is FQNEAQ in the germline V gene (reference sequence). V was shortened by 3 bases and J by 2 bases, with 13 bases between the two germline ends. CDR3 size: 15 residues. This CDR3 is CASSLFAGVQETQYF. The CDR3 DNA reads TGTGCCAGCAGCTTGTTCGCAGGGGTTCAAGAGACCCAGTACTTC.

The chain carries TRBV10-3 and TRBJ2-1; 13 nucleotides agree with TRBD2. V lost 4 bases to trimming and J lost 0 bases; unmatched junction nucleotides: 15. CDR1 ENHRY and CDR2 SYGVKD come from the germline V gene. There are 21 residues in the CDR3. CDR3 in amino acids: CAISGAEGLAGSQSSYNEQFF. The DNA of the CDR3 is TGTGCCATCAGTGGGGCCGAGGGACTAGCGGGGTCCCAAAGCTCCTACAATGAGCAGTTCTTC.

The J gene is TRBJ2-3, the V gene TRBV4-2; 8 nucleotides match TRBD2. The CDR3 totals 16 residues. J gave up 4 bases and V 0 bases, and 6 bases lay outside the gene matches. Germline CDR1 is LGHNA and CDR2 is YNFKEQ. The CDR3 sequence is CASSQEGLAGADTQYF. CDR3 nucleotide sequence: TGTGCCAGCAGCCAAGAAGGACTAGCAGGCGCAGATACGCAGTATTTT.

The chain carries TRBV30 and TRBJ2-7; D is possibly TRBD1 (7 bases). The V gene's germline CDR1 is GTSNPN and CDR2 SVGIG (reference sequence). Trimming removed 4 bases at V and 5 bases at J, with 18 bases between. The CDR3 covers 14 residues. The CDR3 loop reads CAWTHRGGGDEQYF. Written as DNA, the CDR3 is TGTGCCTGGACTCACAGGGGTGGCGGGGACGAGCAGTACTTC.

V is TRBV20-1 and J is TRBJ1-1; no reliable D call. The CDR3 runs 10 residues. From germline, CDR1 is DFQATT and CDR2 SNEGSKA (reference sequence). The V and J ends lost 7 bases and 5 bases respectively, with 8 bases between them. CDR3 DNA: TGCAGTGTAGAAGAAACTGAAGCTTTCTTT. Protein product: CSVEETEAFF.

The CDR3 here is CASSLGGDYGYTF. CDR3 bases: TGTGCCAGCAGTTTGGGGGGAGACTATGGCTACACCTTC. This chain links TRBV6-6 with TRBJ1-2, with D possibly TRBD1 on 5 matching bases. The germline V and J ends were trimmed by 4 bases and 3 bases, with 9 bases remaining between them. The CDR3 loop spans 13 amino acids. The germline V gene has CDR1 MNHNY and CDR2 SVGAGI (reference sequence).

The CDR3 region has the DNA TGTGCCAGCCGTATGATGAGTAACTACGAGCAGTACTTC. Its protein product is CASRMMSNYEQYF. The V gene is TRBV6-5, the J gene TRBJ2-7; D is uncertain. The CDR3 loop spans 13 amino acids. Germline loops: CDR1 MNHEY, CDR2 SVGAGI. V lost 8 bases and J 3 bases, leaving 14 bases between the germline ends.

This clone was picked up one time. This chain connects TRBV5-1 to TRBJ1-2, with D possibly matching TRBD1 (6 bases). V was cut by 0 bases and J by 2 bases, with 11 bases left in between. This CDR3 is built from 15 residues. The germline gives CDR1 SGHRS, CDR2 YFSETQ. The chain's CDR3 is CASSLGPGANYGYTF. Here the CDR3 DNA reads TGCGCCAGCAGCTTGGGGCCAGGGGCCAACTATGGCTACACCTTC.

This chain links TRBV7-9 with TRBJ1-1; 8 bases are a match to TRBD1. Trimming removed 5 bases from V and 5 bases from J; junction bases left unmatched: 4. Per the germline V gene, CDR1 is SEHNR and CDR2 is FQNEAQ (reference sequence). CDR3 length: 13 amino acids. DNA of the CDR3: TGTGCCAGCAGCCCACAGGGGGGAACTGAAGCTTTCTTT. It codes for CASSPQGGTEAFF.